This T cell receptor (beta chain) appears in the sequencing data of a study of T cells in women clearing cervical HPV infection. Study-level information: Case blood was drawn when the lesion was first found; control blood after infection became undetectable. With HLA typing for only a few women, HLA confounding remains possible. Study-level points and caveats: Cases carried less TRBV6-7 than controls: about 0.1% versus 0.15%. Effector/memory and HPV-specific T cells were not isolated, and association timing is unknown.

Repertoires were generated with immunoSEQ multiplex PCR, while TCRdb's copy carries only in-frame clones and drops some. Its listing shows tens of thousands of clones. This CDR3 is built from 12 residues. Trimming removed 8 bases from V and 1 base from J, with 8 bases in between. Germline V gene data show CDR1 as ENHRY and CDR2 as SYGVKD. A note on this clone: Its antigen is not identified. From the germline J gene comes the end of the CDR3, since the read stops 3 residues before it.

V and J are TRBV10-3 and TRBJ1-1; D unresolved. Material for sequencing was blood buffy coat. This sequence originates from a woman between 18 and 75 years old with a cervical HPV16 infection that either progressed to CIN3+ or cleared (not recorded which). The CDR3 is CAIGLPNTEAFF. Incomplete CDR3 DNA: TGTGCCATCGGACTACCGAACACTGAA.